This TCR beta chain was captured in a study of blood T cell repertoires in COVID-19. Study in general: Acute and convalescent COVID-19 specimens originated in the United States, Italy and Spain. The cDNA or gDNA used as material had been derived from T cells, B-cell-depleted T cells, or PBMCs.

This clone showed up just once. As processed by the authors: By means of reference gene primer amplification, nucleated cell counts were estimated. Profiling relied on immunoSEQ multiplex PCR, and the TCRdb table lists in-frame clones only, not all of them. The D gene and trimming were derived from the DNA, and the V and J assignments and clone size from that table. The table lists under 150,000 clones, 80% to 90% of them singletons. Material for sequencing was peripheral blood. The clonotype comes from a middle-aged man with acute or convalescent COVID-19.

CDR3 coding DNA: TGTGCCAGCAGCCTAGAACCCACGGGACACTACACTGAAGCTTTCTTT. Amino acid sequence: CASSLEPTGHYTEAFF. The chain uses TRBV9 and TRBJ1-1; D is perhaps TRBD1 (6 bases). Germline V CDR1 and CDR2: SGDLS, YYNGEE. The CDR3 sequence is 16 residues long. Trimming shortened V by 4 bases and J by 3 bases, and 19 bases separated the two germline ends. The variable domain in full, with the rest retrieved from reference TRBV9 and TRBJ1-1, is DSGVTQTPKHLITATGQRVTLRCSPRSGDLSVYWYQQSLDQGLQFLIQYYNGEERAKGNILERFSAQQFPDLHSELNLSSLELGDSALYFCASSLEPTGHYTEAFFGQGTRLTVV.